A single sample gave rise to the 23 T cell receptor beta chains below, sequenced in a study of OX40 agonist ivuxolimab in advanced cancers. Using immunoSEQ multiplex PCR, the repertoire was profiled, and TCRdb retains in-frame clones only, with some absent. The sample gives roughly 93,000 clones, 84% of which show up once; approximately 6.3% is in the top ten. The sample in question was CD4+ or CD8+ T cells sorted from blood, obtained in a trial of the OX40 agonist ivuxolimab. All receptors come from an adult with an advanced solid tumor such as melanoma, head and neck, liver or kidney cancer.

CDR3 nucleotides: TGTGCCTGGGCACAGGGGTCCTACGAGCAGTACTTC. Translation gives CAWAQGSYEQYF. V and J are TRBV30 and TRBJ2-7, with 7 nucleotides matching TRBD1. Unmatched junction bases numbered 2, after V lost 5 bases and J lost 1 base. The CDR3 is 12 amino acids. CDR1 is GTSNPN, CDR2 SVGIG, per germline (reference sequence). Filled out from reference TRBV30 and TRBJ2-7, the complete variable domain reads SQTIHQWPATLVQPVGSPLSLECTVEGTSNPNLYWYRQAAGRGLQLLFYSVGIGQISSEVPQNLSASRPQDRQFILSSKKLLLSDSGFYLCAWAQGSYEQYFGPGTRLTVT.

V is TRBV6-1 and J is TRBJ1-2, with 7 nucleotides matching TRBD1. The CDR3 contains 16 residues. The J segment lost 0 bases and the V segment lost 4 bases, leaving 8 bases of the junction unmatched. Per the germline V gene, CDR1 is MNHNS and CDR2 is SASEGT. The CDR3 sequence is CASSVGGRGANYGYTF. In nucleotides, the CDR3 is TGTGCCAGCAGTGTAGGCGGCAGGGGGGCTAACTATGGCTACACCTTC.

The chain joins TRBV7-6 to TRBJ2-7; D unclear. The germline V gene has CDR1 SGHVS and CDR2 FNYEAQ. The CDR3 is made up of 14 amino acids. V lost 1 base, J lost 0 bases, and 7 bases lay in between. DNA of the CDR3: TGTGCCAGCAGCTTAGAGCCAAACTCCTACGAGCAGTACTTC. The encoded protein is CASSLEPNSYEQYF.

The chain recombines TRBV6-5 with TRBJ2-7; no clear D gene. The V end lost 8 bases, the J end lost 2 bases, and 4 bases lay between the germline ends. Germline V gene lookup returns CDR1 MNHEY and CDR2 SVGAGI. The CDR3 sequence is 10 residues long. The CDR3 region has the DNA TGTGCCAGCGGGACCTACGAGCAGTACTTC. This encodes CASGTYEQYF.

The chain carries TRBV6-4 and TRBJ2-5, with 10 positions matching TRBD2. The trim removed 9 bases at V and 7 bases at J, leaving 11 bases unmatched. CDR1 and CDR2 (germline): MRHNA, SNTAGT. This CDR3 spans 14 amino acids. CDR3 sequence: CASGPLAGEPTQYF. The CDR3 DNA reads TGTGCCAGTGGGCCTCTAGCGGGAGAACCGACCCAGTACTTC.

V gene TRBV6-5 combines with J gene TRBJ1-4; 10 positions agree with TRBD1. The length of the CDR3 is 14 residues. Per the germline V gene, CDR1 is MNHEY and CDR2 is SVGAGI. Trimming at V came to 5 bases and at J to 8 bases, leaving 5 bases not matched to a gene. CDR3: CASSRQGAREKLFF. The CDR3 nucleotides are TGTGCCAGCAGTAGACAGGGGGCGCGAGAAAAACTGTTTTTT.

The V gene is TRBV14, the J gene TRBJ2-5; D is perhaps TRBD2 (5 bases). The end of the DNA aligns better with TRBJ2-7, so the J call may be wrong. The CDR3 is made up of 15 amino acids. Germline assignment: CDR1 SGHDN and CDR2 FVKESK. As DNA, the CDR3 is TGTGCCAGCAGCCTCCGTCTCGGGGATACCCACGAGCAGTACTTC. Translating gives CASSLRLGDTHEQYF.

The CDR3 nucleotides read TGTGCCAGCTCACCGAAAGCGGGAGCCAACACAGATACGCAGTATTTT. This encodes CASSPKAGANTDTQYF. The chain carries TRBV18 and TRBJ2-3; 8 bases line up with TRBD2. Germline CDR1 is KGHSH and CDR2 is LQKENI. Unmatched junction bases numbered 7, after V lost 3 bases and J lost 2 bases. The CDR3 contains 16 residues.

This sequence joins TRBV4-2 and TRBJ1-5; possibly TRBD1 for D (6 bases). Deletions cut 1 base from V and 4 bases from J, with 8 bases between. Per germline, CDR1 LGHNA and CDR2 YNFKEQ. This CDR3 contains 14 residues. Here the CDR3 DNA reads TGTGCCAGCAGCCAAGTAGGGGGTAATCAGCCCCAGCATTTT. It yields the protein CASSQVGGNQPQHF.

V and J are TRBV9 and TRBJ1-3; D is perhaps TRBD1 (5 bases). The V gene lost 3 bases and the J gene lost 3 bases, with 13 bases spanning the gap. Germline loops: CDR1 SGDLS, CDR2 YYNGEE. This CDR3 comprises 15 residues. CDR3 DNA sequence: TGTGCCAGCAGCGGAGGGGCGCAGGGTGGAAACACCATATATTTT. Translating it yields CASSGGAQGGNTIYF. Looking up the rest from reference TRBV9 and TRBJ1-3 gives the full variable domain: DSGVTQTPKHLITATGQRVTLRCSPRSGDLSVYWYQQSLDQGLQFLIQYYNGEERAKGNILERFSAQQFPDLHSELNLSSLELGDSALYFCASSGGAQGGNTIYFGEGSWLTVV.

V usage is TRBV7-3 and J usage is TRBJ2-7; 9 bases are shared with TRBD1. Germline assignment: CDR1 SGHTA and CDR2 FQGTGA. There are 14 residues in the CDR3. Trimming took 7 bases from V and 2 from J; bases not matched to a gene: 6. In DNA form, the CDR3 reads TGTGCCAGCATTATAACAGGGGGCGCCTACGAGCAGTACTTC. It codes for CASIITGGAYEQYF.

CDR3 coding DNA: TGTGCCAGCAGTTGGGGGGACAGGGCTGACGAGCAGTACTTC. This codes for CASSWGDRADEQYF. V is TRBV6-6 and J is TRBJ2-7; 9 bases match TRBD1. V was clipped by 4 bases and J by 5 bases; unmatched bases: 6. The V gene's germline CDR1 is MNHNY and CDR2 SVGAGI (reference sequence). The CDR3 contains 14 residues.

V and J are TRBV5-1 and TRBJ2-7; D is tentatively TRBD1 or TRBD2 (5 bases each). The CDR3 consists of 16 residues. V was trimmed by 4 bases and J by 3 bases, leaving 20 bases between them. Germline V gene data show CDR1 as SGHRS and CDR2 as YFSETQ. The DNA for the CDR3 is TGCGCCAGCAGCCTTAGTCCGGGACCCAACCTCTACGAGCAGTACTTC. It translates to CASSLSPGPNLYEQYF.

Only one count was recorded for this clone. V is TRBV19 and J is TRBJ1-3; TRBD1 is a possible D gene (5 bases). CDR3 size: 13 residues. Between the trimmed V and J ends, which lost 7 bases and 2 bases, there was a span of 9 bases. Germline CDR1 and CDR2: LNHDA and SQIVND (reference sequence). The CDR3 loop reads CASTRGAGNTIYF. The CDR3 region has the DNA TGTGCCAGTACGAGAGGGGCTGGAAACACCATATATTTT. Together with reference TRBV19 and TRBJ1-3, the CDR3 gives the full variable domain: DGGITQSPKYLFRKEGQNVTLSCEQNLNHDAMYWYRQDPGQGLRLIYYSQIVNDFQKGDIAEGYSVSREKKESFPLTVTSAQKNPTAFYLCASTRGAGNTIYFGEGSWLTVV.

This clone was seen more than once but under ten times. The genes are TRBV5-6 and TRBJ2-7, with a possible D match to TRBD2 (5 bases). Trimming cost V 7 bases and J 0 bases, with 14 bases left between them. Per the germline V gene, CDR1 is SGHDT and CDR2 is YYEEEE. This CDR3 is 14 amino acids long. The CDR3 here is CASSRELSSYEQYF. The CDR3 region has the DNA TGTGCCAGCTCTCGGGAACTTAGCTCCTACGAGCAGTACTTC.

The rearrangement joins TRBV5-1 to TRBJ2-3; D might be TRBD2 (5 bases). The V end was cut by 4 bases, the J end by 6 bases, with 6 bases between. CDR3 size: 11 residues. Germline CDR1 is SGHRS and CDR2 is YFSETQ. In nucleotides, the CDR3 is TGCGCCAGCAGCCCGGGGGATACGCAGTATTTT. Translating it yields CASSPGDTQYF.

The rearrangement links TRBV4-1 to TRBJ2-7; D assignment may be TRBD1 or TRBD2 (5 bases each). V was shortened by 0 bases and J by 3 bases, with 9 bases between the two germline ends. Germline values: CDR1 MGHRA, CDR2 YSYEKL. The CDR3 has 14 residues. In DNA form, the CDR3 reads TGCGCCAGCAGCCAAGACGGGACCATCTACGAGCAGTACTTC. This translates into CASSQDGTIYEQYF.

This sequence joins TRBV18 and TRBJ2-1, with 10 positions matching TRBD2. With V trimmed by 2 bases and J by 6 bases, 4 bases remained unmatched. Germline V gene sequence: CDR1 KGHSH, CDR2 LQKENI. The CDR3 is 15 amino acids. In DNA, the CDR3 is TGTGCCAGCTCACCAAGGACTAGCGGACTCAATGAGCAGTTCTTC. Encoded protein: CASSPRTSGLNEQFF.

The chain links TRBV18 to TRBJ2-7, with TRBD1 matching over 8 bases. The ends lost 2 bases at V and 3 bases at J; junction bases unmatched: 3. Germline assignment: CDR1 KGHSH and CDR2 LQKENI. The CDR3 contains 14 residues. This CDR3 reads CASSPGQGLYEQYF. The DNA of the CDR3 is TGTGCCAGCTCACCAGGACAGGGACTCTACGAGCAGTACTTC.

This chain uses TRBV15 with TRBJ2-1; 7 bases agree with TRBD1. The junction had 13 bases not matched to a gene; V was cut back by 2 bases and J by 3 bases. Germline lookup yields CDR1 LNHNV and CDR2 YYDKDF (reference sequence). This CDR3 has 18 residues. Written as DNA, the CDR3 is TGTGCCACCAGCAGACCGACAGGGTTGGTGGGGTACTACAATGAGCAGTTCTTC. Its translation: CATSRPTGLVGYYNEQFF.

J is TRBJ1-2 and V is TRBV27; 7 bases agree with TRBD1. The germline V gene encodes CDR1 MNHEY and CDR2 SMNVEV (reference sequence). This CDR3 contains 14 residues. The V and J ends lost 4 bases and 4 bases, in that order; junction bases with no gene match: 6. CDR3 amino acids: CASSSQGGGYGYTF. DNA of the CDR3: TGTGCCAGCAGTTCCCAGGGGGGGGGCTATGGCTACACCTTC.

About this clone: The same CDR3 can be traced to other DNA sequences in this sample. The V call is TRBV4-3, the J call TRBJ1-2; the D gene is possibly TRBD1 (5 bases). The CDR3 runs 15 residues. Germline CDR1 and CDR2: LGHNA and YSLEER. Trimming removed 2 bases at V and 3 bases at J, with 13 bases between. CDR3 in amino acids: CASSQILGGDYGYTF. Written as DNA, the CDR3 is TGCGCCAGCAGCCAAATACTGGGGGGAGACTATGGCTACACCTTC.

This sequence joins TRBV10-3 and TRBJ2-5; possibly TRBD2 for D (5 bases). The CDR3 length is 14 residues. Per germline, CDR1 ENHRY and CDR2 SYGVKD. The V end lost 3 bases, the J end lost 1 base, and 9 bases lay between the germline ends. The CDR3, as DNA: TGTGCCATCAGTGAAAATGGAGGCCAAGAGACCCAGTACTTC. Residues: CAISENGGQETQYF.